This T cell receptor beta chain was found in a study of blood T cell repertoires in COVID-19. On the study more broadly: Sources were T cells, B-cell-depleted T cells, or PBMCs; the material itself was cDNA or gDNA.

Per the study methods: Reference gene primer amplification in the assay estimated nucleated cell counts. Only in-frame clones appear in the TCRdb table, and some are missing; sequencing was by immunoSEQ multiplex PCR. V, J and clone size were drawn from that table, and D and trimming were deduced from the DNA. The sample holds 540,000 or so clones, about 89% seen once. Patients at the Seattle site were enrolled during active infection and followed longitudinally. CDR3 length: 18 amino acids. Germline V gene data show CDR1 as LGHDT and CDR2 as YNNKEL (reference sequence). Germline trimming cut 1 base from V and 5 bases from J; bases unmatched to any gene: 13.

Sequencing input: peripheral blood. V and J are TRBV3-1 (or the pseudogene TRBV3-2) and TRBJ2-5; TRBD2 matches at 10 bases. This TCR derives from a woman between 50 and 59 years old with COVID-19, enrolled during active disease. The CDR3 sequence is CASSQGSGGALSMETQYF. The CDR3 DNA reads TGTGCCAGCAGCCAAGGCAGCGGGGGGGCCCTATCAATGGAGACCCAGTACTTC.